This entry concerns a single TCR beta chain. The sample originates from a study of blood T cell repertoires in COVID-19. The overall study: The cDNA or gDNA used as material had been derived from T cells, B-cell-depleted T cells, or PBMCs.

Trimming stripped 8 bases from V and 3 bases from J, with 8 bases between. The germline V gene has CDR1 MDHEN and CDR2 SYDVKM. The CDR3 consists of 12 residues. Per the original methods: For nucleated cells, counts were estimated from reference gene primer amplification. This table comes from immunoSEQ multiplex PCR, and its TCRdb copy is limited to in-frame clones, with some not included. Clone size and the V and J calls come from that table; the DNA yielded D and trimming. The table has 190,000 or so clones, roughly 90% seen once. The specimen sequenced was peripheral blood. The clonotype comes from a man in his fifties or sixties with acute or convalescent COVID-19. The J gene is TRBJ1-3, the V gene TRBV28; TRBD1 is a possible D gene (5 bases). The CDR3 DNA reads TGTGCCAGCGCAGGGTTTGGAAACACCATATATTTT. Its protein is CASAGFGNTIYF.